The sequence of this T cell receptor beta chain was determined in a study of OX40 agonist ivuxolimab in advanced cancers. Overall study: Cohort: approximately 83% men, mean age approximately 60, aged about 23 to 79. Prior anti-PD-1, anti-PD-L1 or anti-CTLA-4 therapy did not bar entry, and 30% to 40% had some.

This CDR3 is built from 15 residues. Looked up from germline, CDR1 is SGHRS and CDR2 is YFSETQ. The V gene end was trimmed by 2 bases and the J gene end by 4 bases; junction bases not matched to a gene: 4. TCRdb's copy holds only in-frame clones and misses some; the assay was immunoSEQ multiplex PCR. The sample has around 74,000 clones, around 90% seen once. Any history of autoimmune disease or systemic immunosuppression disqualified patients. The chain has TRBV5-1 and TRBJ2-7; TRBD1 aligns across 12 bases. The TCR originated in an adult with an advanced solid tumor such as melanoma, head and neck, liver or kidney cancer. The sample consisted of CD4+ or CD8+ T cells sorted from blood, taken in a trial of the OX40 agonist ivuxolimab. CDR3 residues: CASSLGDRGLYEQYF. The CDR3 DNA reads TGCGCCAGCAGCTTAGGGGACAGGGGGCTTTACGAGCAGTACTTC. The variable domain in full, completed from reference TRBV5-1 and TRBJ2-7, reads KAGVTQTPRYLIKTRGQQVTLSCSPISGHRSVSWYQQTPGQGLQFLFEYFSETQRNKGNFPGRFSGRQFSNSRSEMNVSTLELGDSALYLCASSLGDRGLYEQYFGPGTRLTVT.